Below, 23 T cell receptor beta chains from the same sample are listed, as sequenced in a study of blood T cell repertoires in COVID-19. Sequenced by immunoSEQ multiplex PCR; TCRdb stores in-frame clones only, minus some. The sample yields about 210,000 clones, 86% seen once. The sample was PBMCs or T cells enriched from blood (not recorded which). All receptors derive from a man in his forties or fifties with acute COVID-19.

This clone was counted between two and nine times. The chain links TRBV5-4 to TRBJ2-5; D is undetermined. Trimming shortened V by 1 base and J by 0 bases, and 7 bases separated the two germline ends. CDR3 length equals 14 residues. CDR1 and CDR2 from the germline V gene are SGHNT and YYREEE (reference sequence). CDR3 residues: CASSLQSNQETQYF. CDR3 coding DNA: TGTGCCAGCAGCTTGCAGTCGAACCAAGAGACCCAGTACTTC.

This chain connects TRBV5-4 to TRBJ1-5, with D possibly being TRBD2 (7 bases). With the DNA end fitting TRBJ2-3 better, the J assignment may be wrong. This CDR3 is 14 amino acids long. Germline CDR1 and CDR2: SGHNT and YYREEE (reference sequence). CDR3 sequence (DNA): TGTGCCAGCAGCTTGGAGGGGGGGAATCAGCCCCAGTATTTT. Protein: CASSLEGGNQPQYF.

The chain recombines TRBV9 with TRBJ1-5; no definite D call. This CDR3 spans 13 amino acids. In germline, CDR1 is SGDLS, CDR2 YYNGEE. Trimming removed 0 bases at V and 5 bases at J, with 6 bases between. The DNA of the CDR3 is TGTGCCAGCAGCGTAGGCGAGTATCAGCCCCAGCATTTT. It translates to CASSVGEYQPQHF.

This sequence joins TRBV5-1 and TRBJ2-2; 8 bases line up with TRBD2. The V gene end was trimmed by 3 bases and the J gene end by 4 bases; junction bases not matched to a gene: 2. The CDR3 spans 14 residues. Germline V CDR1 and CDR2: SGHRS, YFSETQ. The CDR3 DNA sequence: TGCGCCAGCAGCTCCCTAGCGGGCACCGGGGAGCTGTTTTTT. It encodes CASSSLAGTGELFF.

The chain combines TRBV5-1 with TRBJ1-1; 8 nucleotides agree with TRBD1. Germline assignment: CDR1 SGHRS and CDR2 YFSETQ. Trimming removed 5 bases from V and 1 base from J; junction bases left unmatched: 7. The CDR3 runs to 15 residues. The CDR3 nucleotides are TGCGCCAGCAGTCCCGACAGGGGCACGAACACTGAAGCTTTCTTT. Protein: CASSPDRGTNTEAFF.

The genes are TRBV10-2 and TRBJ1-1; maybe TRBD1 (6 bases). Per the germline V gene, CDR1 is WSHSY and CDR2 is SAAADI. Trimming removed 7 bases at V and 8 bases at J, with 11 bases between. This CDR3 region has 11 residues. The CDR3 sequence: CASTRQGEAFF. The CDR3 DNA reads as TGCGCCAGCACCCGCCAGGGGGAAGCTTTCTTT.

The chain is built from TRBV30 and TRBJ2-2; TRBD1 is a possible D gene (5 bases). With 7 bases removed from V and 1 base from J, the gap between germline ends came to 10 bases. Looked up from germline, CDR1 is GTSNPN and CDR2 is SVGIG (reference sequence). This CDR3 has 13 residues. Written as DNA, the CDR3 is TGTGCCTTGGACAAATTGAACACCGGGGAGCTGTTTTTT. Its translation is CALDKLNTGELFF.

V usage is TRBV7-8 and J usage is TRBJ1-5; D remains unclear. There are 14 residues in the CDR3. The germline V and J ends were trimmed by 3 bases and 5 bases, with 11 bases remaining between them. Germline V gene data show CDR1 as SGHVS and CDR2 as FQNEAQ. The CDR3 protein is CASSLRDRDQPQHF. As DNA, the CDR3 is TGTGCCAGCAGCTTGAGGGATCGAGATCAGCCCCAGCATTTT.

V and J are TRBV5-4 and TRBJ2-5; TRBD1 matches 7 bases. The germline V gene has CDR1 SGHNT and CDR2 YYREEE (reference sequence). CDR3 length equals 16 residues. V shed 3 bases and J 3 bases; nucleotides not matched to a gene: 11. The CDR3: CASSSDLNRGKETQYF. In DNA form, the CDR3 reads TGTGCCAGCAGCTCCGATCTAAACAGGGGTAAAGAGACCCAGTACTTC.

CDR3 residues: CASSLEGAGEANGYTF. The CDR3 DNA reads TGCGCCAGCAGCTTGGAGGGGGCAGGGGAGGCTAATGGCTACACCTTC. The chain recombines TRBV5-1 with TRBJ1-2, with 7 bases identical to TRBD1. CDR1 is SGHRS, CDR2 YFSETQ, per germline. This CDR3 contains 16 residues. J was trimmed by 6 bases and V by 0 bases; bases with no gene match: 11.

The V gene is TRBV5-4, the J gene TRBJ2-6; D may be TRBD1 (6 bases). The CDR3 runs 15 residues. Germline CDR1 is SGHNT and CDR2 is YYREEE (reference sequence). Between the trimmed V and J ends, which lost 1 base and 2 bases, there was a span of 7 bases. Here the CDR3 reads CASSLRGTGANVLTF. The CDR3 DNA reads TGTGCCAGCAGCTTGAGGGGGACTGGGGCCAACGTCCTGACTTTC.

This chain uses TRBV7-2 with TRBJ2-1, with TRBD2 matching 9 bases. The trim removed 2 bases at V and 9 bases at J, leaving 8 bases unmatched. The CDR3 covers 15 residues. The germline CDR1 and CDR2 sequences are SGHTA and FQGNSA. The chain's CDR3 is CASSLLLAGRGEQFF. The CDR3 DNA reads TGTGCCAGCAGCTTACTGCTAGCGGGAAGGGGTGAGCAGTTCTTC.

V is TRBV9 and J is TRBJ2-7, with 10 bases that match TRBD1. The J segment lost 6 bases and the V segment lost 4 bases, leaving 7 bases of the junction unmatched. In germline, CDR1 is SGDLS, CDR2 YYNGEE. CDR3 length equals 14 residues. The CDR3 nucleotides read TGTGCCAGCAGCAGAGGGACAGGGGATCGCGAGCAGTACTTC. Amino acids: CASSRGTGDREQYF.

This chain joins TRBV21-1 and TRBJ2-2; the listed D gene, TRBD2, was not tested against the DNA. TRBV21-1 is a pseudogene locus. CDR3 length: 18 amino acids. The DNA of the CDR3 is TGTGCCAGCAGCAAATCTCCGGGGTGGAAGAAGAACACCGGGGAGCTGTTTTTT. Translating gives CASSKSPGWKKNTGELFF.

The chain recombines TRBV5-6 with TRBJ1-6; 8 bases fit TRBD1. Trimming at V came to 4 bases and at J to 6 bases, leaving 12 bases not matched to a gene. CDR3 length: 17 amino acids. CDR1 and CDR2 (germline): SGHDT, YYEEEE. CDR3 sequence reads: CASSHGARGRINSPLHF. As DNA, the CDR3 is TGTGCCAGCAGCCATGGTGCCAGGGGGCGAATTAATTCACCCCTCCACTTT.

The gene calls are TRBV2 and TRBJ2-1, with unresolved D. This CDR3 has 15 amino acids. Germline V gene sequence: CDR1 SNHLY, CDR2 FYNNEI. Between the trimmed V and J ends, which lost 8 bases and 0 bases, there was a span of 14 bases. The CDR3: CASVRSESSYNEQFF. In nucleotides, the CDR3 is TGTGCCAGCGTGCGATCGGAGAGCTCCTACAATGAGCAGTTCTTC. Combining the CDR3 with reference TRBV2 and TRBJ2-1 gives the whole variable domain EPEVTQTPSHQVTQMGQEVILRCVPISNHLYFYWYRQILGQKVEFLVSFYNNEISEKSEIFDDQFSVERPDGSNFTLKIRSTKLEDSAMYFCASVRSESSYNEQFFGPGTRLTVL.

This clone has just one count. This chain connects TRBV28 to TRBJ2-6; D not certain. This CDR3 is built from 20 residues. Deletions cut 3 bases from V and 0 bases from J, with 21 bases between. Looked up from germline, CDR1 is MDHEN and CDR2 is SYDVKM. The CDR3 coding sequence is TGTGCCAGCAGTTTTGGTTGGGCATCTAAACTCCACTCTGGGGCCAACGTCCTGACTTTC. It is translated as CASSFGWASKLHSGANVLTF.

The chain couples TRBV12-3 or TRBV12-4 to TRBJ2-7; 7 bases match TRBD2. The CDR3 is 12 amino acids. V lost 6 bases and J lost 4; bases outside the gene matches: 3. CDR3 DNA sequence: TGTGCCAGCAGCCCGGGGGGATACGAGCAGTACTTC. Translating it yields CASSPGGYEQYF.

CDR3 in DNA: TGTGCCACCACCTCGAGGGGGTACACTGAAGCTTTCTTT. Its translation: CATTSRGYTEAFF. This chain joins TRBV15 and TRBJ1-1; D possibly corresponds to TRBD1 (6 bases). The CDR3 sequence is 13 residues long. V was pared by 7 bases and J by 3 bases, with 12 bases between. The germline V gene has CDR1 LNHNV and CDR2 YYDKDF (reference sequence).

Only a few counts were recorded for this clone. The chain couples TRBV5-1 to TRBJ2-5; TRBD2 is a possible D gene (6 bases). Germline V gene data show CDR1 as SGHRS and CDR2 as YFSETQ. The CDR3 loop spans 14 amino acids. The V end lost 1 base, the J end lost 5 bases, and 12 bases lay between the germline ends. CDR3 loop: CASSLTSSMETQYF. CDR3 sequence (DNA): TGCGCCAGCAGCTTGACTAGCAGCATGGAGACCCAGTACTTC.

The table lists this clone with a count of one. The chain links TRBV27 to TRBJ1-1; D is uncertain. The V end was cut by 3 bases, the J end by 0 bases, with 8 bases between. The CDR3 length is 14 residues. The germline V gene encodes CDR1 MNHEY and CDR2 SMNVEV (reference sequence). CDR3 sequence: CASSFYGLNTEAFF. DNA of the CDR3: TGTGCCAGCAGTTTTTACGGGTTGAACACTGAAGCTTTCTTT.

The gene calls are TRBV5-1 and TRBJ1-1; TRBD1 might be the D (5 bases). With 0 bases removed from V and 1 base from J, the gap between germline ends came to 16 bases. The V gene's germline CDR1 is SGHRS and CDR2 YFSETQ. This CDR3 has 17 residues. The DNA for the CDR3 is TGCGCCAGCAGCTTGGGGGCGACAGCCTATGGGAACACTGAAGCTTTCTTT. Translated, it gives CASSLGATAYGNTEAFF. The full variable domain, rest sourced from reference TRBV5-1 and TRBJ1-1, is KAGVTQTPRYLIKTRGQQVTLSCSPISGHRSVSWYQQTPGQGLQFLFEYFSETQRNKGNFPGRFSGRQFSNSRSEMNVSTLELGDSALYLCASSLGATAYGNTEAFFGQGTRLTVV.

This rearrangement joins TRBV5-6 to TRBJ2-1, with 8 bases matching TRBD2. CDR1 is SGHDT and CDR2 is YYEEEE in the germline V gene. The V gene end was trimmed by 1 base and the J gene end by 4 bases; junction bases not matched to a gene: 7. The CDR3 extends over 16 amino acids. The CDR3 DNA reads as TGTGCCAGCAGCTTGAGGCCGGGGGGGATTTACAATGAGCAGTTCTTC. Amino acids: CASSLRPGGIYNEQFF.